The clone carrying this T cell receptor beta chain occurred a few times. What it recognizes is unknown. Trimming took 3 bases from V and 14 from J; bases not matched to a gene: 6. Germline V gives CDR1 ENHRY, CDR2 SYGVKD. This CDR3 region has 12 residues. As for the donors, each was a healthy bone marrow donor. The record originates from a study of cytomegalovirus exposure and HLA in healthy donors. The PCR contained 60 Vbeta and 13 Jbeta primers. Sequencing used immunoSEQ multiplex PCR; TCRdb keeps in-frame clones, though not all of them. This sample has 150,000 to 200,000 clones, with 60% to 80% found just once. Study-wide points: Sequencing likely generated an artifact that appeared as a cluster of highly shared sequence variants. The investigators catalogued about 170 TCR beta chains as cytomegalovirus-associated.

Sequenced input: PBMCs. The TCR was taken from a man between 18 and 29 years old in good health and CMV-seropositive. The chain recombines TRBV10-3 with TRBJ2-1; 8 bases are shared with TRBD1. The CDR3 region is CAISDGQGREFF. The CDR3 DNA is TGTGCCATCAGTGATGGACAGGGAAGAGAGTTCTTC.